Listed below are T cell receptor beta chains from one sample, sequenced in a study of blood T cell repertoires in COVID-19. Assay used: immunoSEQ multiplex PCR; TCRdb lists only in-frame clones, some missing. This table has around 25,000 clones, approximately 91% appearing once. Sequencing was performed on peripheral blood. The receptors were sampled from a woman in her seventies with active COVID-19. Each CDR3 is given with its conserved first and last residue. Fields, in order: V gene, clone size, D gene, J gene, CDR3 DNA, CDR3 protein. A D gene is named only where the DNA matches it firmly. Expanded clones are given a class, and other clones once, few, many or no size at all.

V gene: TRBV5-4; clone size: .; D gene: TRBD1; J gene: TRBJ1-2; CDR3 DNA: TGTGCCAGCAGCACACGAACAGGGGGCGCTGACTATGGCTACACCTTC; CDR3 protein: CASSTRTGGADYGYTF
V gene: TRBV4-2; clone size: once; D gene: TRBD2; J gene: TRBJ2-5; CDR3 DNA: TGTGCCAGCAGCCGGGGGACTAGCGGGTTTCAAGAGACCCAGTACTTC; CDR3 protein: CASSRGTSGFQETQYF
V gene: TRBV9; clone size: .; D gene: .; J gene: TRBJ1-2; CDR3 DNA: TGTGCCAGCAGCGCCCCCGGGTATGGCTACACCTTC; CDR3 protein: CASSAPGYGYTF
V gene: TRBV28; clone size: .; D gene: TRBD1; J gene: TRBJ2-7; CDR3 DNA: TGTGCCAGCAGTTTCCCGGACAGGGCCGTTGAGCAGTACTTC; CDR3 protein: CASSFPDRAVEQYF
V gene: TRBV5-1; clone size: .; D gene: .; J gene: TRBJ2-5; CDR3 DNA: TGCGCCAGCAGCTTGGAGGCAGGGGGGAAAGAGACCCAGTACTTC; CDR3 protein: CASSLEAGGKETQYF
V gene: TRBV6-5; clone size: .; D gene: .; J gene: TRBJ2-7; CDR3 DNA: TGTGCCAGCCACCCCACAGGGTTTGGCTACGAGCAGTACTTC; CDR3 protein: CASHPTGFGYEQYF
V gene: TRBV4-2; clone size: few; D gene: .; J gene: TRBJ1-6; CDR3 DNA: TGTGCCAGCAGCCCAGGGGTAGGTAATTCACCCCTCCACTTT; CDR3 protein: CASSPGVGNSPLHF
V gene: TRBV11-2; clone size: .; D gene: .; J gene: TRBJ1-1; CDR3 DNA: TGTGCCAGCAGCCAGAGACCCGTGCGAGGCACTGAAGCTTTCTTT; CDR3 protein: CASSQRPVRGTEAFF
V gene: TRBV4-3; clone size: .; D gene: TRBD2; J gene: TRBJ2-3; CDR3 DNA: TGCGCCAGCAGCCCATTTTCAGCGGGGGGGGCCACAGATACGCAGTATTTT; CDR3 protein: CASSPFSAGGATDTQYF
V gene: TRBV6-5; clone size: .; D gene: .; J gene: TRBJ1-4; CDR3 DNA: TGTGCCAGCAGTTACCGGAGGGCAACTAATGAAAAACTGTTTTTT; CDR3 protein: CASSYRRATNEKLFF
V gene: TRBV14; clone size: .; D gene: .; J gene: TRBJ1-5; CDR3 DNA: TGTGCCAGCAGCCAAGTACCGACAGGTCTCTCTAATCAGCCCCAGCATTTT; CDR3 protein: CASSQVPTGLSNQPQHF
V gene: TRBV19; clone size: .; D gene: .; J gene: TRBJ2-3; CDR3 DNA: TGTGCCAGTAGTATAGACTCCTCTAGCTTCCCCGCTGATACGCAGTATTTT; CDR3 protein: CASSIDSSSFPADTQYF
V gene: TRBV27; clone size: .; D gene: .; J gene: TRBJ2-3; CDR3 DNA: TGTGCCAGCAGTTTTTCGGCAGGGGGGTGGGATACGCAGTATTTT; CDR3 protein: CASSFSAGGWDTQYF
V gene: TRBV6-6; clone size: .; D gene: TRBD1; J gene: TRBJ1-5; CDR3 DNA: TGTGCCAGCAGATCCACGACAGGGATGGATCAGCCCCAGCATTTT; CDR3 protein: CASRSTTGMDQPQHF
V gene: TRBV3-1/TRBV3-2; clone size: .; D gene: .; J gene: TRBJ2-3; CDR3 DNA: TGTGCCAGCAGCCACCTTGGTTGGGCCGGCACAGATACGCAGTATTTT; CDR3 protein: CASSHLGWAGTDTQYF
V gene: TRBV5-8; clone size: once; D gene: .; J gene: TRBJ1-2; CDR3 DNA: TGTGCCAGCAGCTTGGGGCACAGGGCAGATGGCTACACCTTC; CDR3 protein: CASSLGHRADGYTF
V gene: TRBV5-6; clone size: .; D gene: .; J gene: TRBJ2-7; CDR3 DNA: TGTGCCAGCAGCTGGGGGGGCCACGAGCAGTACTTC; CDR3 protein: CASSWGGHEQYF
V gene: TRBV9; clone size: .; D gene: .; J gene: TRBJ2-6; CDR3 DNA: TGTGCCAGCAGCCCCCGGGTGGCTGGGGCCAACGTCCTGACTTTC; CDR3 protein: CASSPRVAGANVLTF
V gene: TRBV9; clone size: .; D gene: .; J gene: TRBJ1-2; CDR3 DNA: TGTGCCAGCAGCGACATGGGGGCAGGGATCGGCTACACCTTC; CDR3 protein: CASSDMGAGIGYTF
V gene: TRBV5-1; clone size: .; D gene: .; J gene: TRBJ1-3; CDR3 DNA: TGCGCCAGCAGCTTGGATGGCAGAAGATCTGGAAACACCATATATTTT; CDR3 protein: CASSLDGRRSGNTIYF
V gene: TRBV7-9; clone size: .; D gene: .; J gene: TRBJ2-2; CDR3 DNA: TGTGCCAGCAGCTTTCAGGGGGGGAACACCGGGGAGCTGTTTTTT; CDR3 protein: CASSFQGGNTGELFF
V gene: TRBV6-1; clone size: .; D gene: .; J gene: TRBJ2-5; CDR3 DNA: TGTGCCAGCAGTGAGGAGGGGAGGTCGGAAGAGACCCAGTACTTC; CDR3 protein: CASSEEGRSEETQYF
V gene: TRBV10-2; clone size: .; D gene: .; J gene: TRBJ1-1; CDR3 DNA: TGCGCCAGCAGTACGGTGAACACTGAAGCTTTCTTT; CDR3 protein: CASSTVNTEAFF
V gene: TRBV4-2; clone size: .; D gene: TRBD1; J gene: TRBJ2-1; CDR3 DNA: TGTGCCAGCCGTGGGGGACAGTCCTACAATGAGCAGTTCTTC; CDR3 protein: CASRGGQSYNEQFF
V gene: TRBV15; clone size: .; D gene: .; J gene: TRBJ1-2; CDR3 DNA: TGTGCCACCAGCAGAGATGCCAGGGCGGACTATGGCTACACCTTC; CDR3 protein: CATSRDARADYGYTF
V gene: TRBV19; clone size: few; D gene: .; J gene: TRBJ1-4; CDR3 DNA: TGTGCCAGTAGTATTTTTGGACAGCTGTTTTTT; CDR3 protein: CASSIFGQLFF
V gene: TRBV11-1; clone size: .; D gene: .; J gene: TRBJ2-7; CDR3 DNA: TGTGCCAGCAGTTCAGGGTACAGCCGAATGCCCTACGAGCAGTACTTC; CDR3 protein: CASSSGYSRMPYEQYF
V gene: TRBV7-3; clone size: .; D gene: TRBD1; J gene: TRBJ2-5; CDR3 DNA: TGTGCCAGCAGCCCCCAGGGACAGAGCAATTGGGGGACCCAGTACTTC; CDR3 protein: CASSPQGQSNWGTQYF
V gene: TRBV11-2; clone size: once; D gene: TRBD2; J gene: TRBJ2-2; CDR3 DNA: TGTGCCAGCAGCCCCAGCGGGGGGCCCACCGGGGAGCTGTTTTTT; CDR3 protein: CASSPSGGPTGELFF
V gene: TRBV11-1; clone size: .; D gene: .; J gene: TRBJ2-7; CDR3 DNA: TGTGCCAGCAGCCCCAACTACGAGCAGTACTTC; CDR3 protein: CASSPNYEQYF
V gene: TRBV5-1; clone size: .; D gene: .; J gene: TRBJ1-2; CDR3 DNA: TGCGCCAGCAGCTCGGGCGGGCCGGGGGGCTACACCTTC; CDR3 protein: CASSSGGPGGYTF
V gene: TRBV7-2; clone size: .; D gene: TRBD2; J gene: TRBJ2-5; CDR3 DNA: TGTGCCAGCAGCTTAACCGCCATGGGCGGGGGGAAACAAGAGACCCAGTACTTC; CDR3 protein: CASSLTAMGGGKQETQYF
V gene: TRBV5-1; clone size: .; D gene: .; J gene: TRBJ1-1; CDR3 DNA: TGCGCCAGCAGCTTTACTAGACAGGCCGAGCACACTGAAGCTTTCTTT; CDR3 protein: CASSFTRQAEHTEAFF
V gene: TRBV5-4; clone size: .; D gene: .; J gene: TRBJ1-2; CDR3 DNA: TGTGCCAGCAGCTGGGACTTATATAAAACGGGCTACACCTTC; CDR3 protein: CASSWDLYKTGYTF
V gene: TRBV5-1; clone size: .; D gene: TRBD2; J gene: TRBJ2-2; CDR3 DNA: TGCGCCAGCAGCTCAGATCTTTCCTCTAGCGGGGGCAAGTCCGGGGAGCTGTTTTTT; CDR3 protein: CASSSDLSSSGGKSGELFF
V gene: TRBV4-1; clone size: .; D gene: TRBD2; J gene: TRBJ2-7; CDR3 DNA: TGCGCCAGCAGCCAAGATTCGGGAGGACTAAGCTCCTACGAGCAGTACTTC; CDR3 protein: CASSQDSGGLSSYEQYF
V gene: TRBV18; clone size: .; D gene: .; J gene: TRBJ2-2; CDR3 DNA: TGTGCCAGCTCACCCGGCCCGGCGGAAACCGGGGAGCTGTTTTTT; CDR3 protein: CASSPGPAETGELFF
V gene: TRBV25-1; clone size: .; D gene: TRBD2; J gene: TRBJ2-4; CDR3 DNA: TGTGCCAGCAGTGCCCGGACTAGCGGGGGCTGGAACATTCAGTACTTC; CDR3 protein: CASSARTSGGWNIQYF
V gene: TRBV7-3; clone size: once; D gene: TRBD1; J gene: TRBJ1-6; CDR3 DNA: TGTGCCAGCAGCAACGACAGGGGATCACCCCTCCACTTT; CDR3 protein: CASSNDRGSPLHF
V gene: TRBV11-2; clone size: .; D gene: TRBD1; J gene: TRBJ2-5; CDR3 DNA: TGTGCCAGCAGCCCCGGACAGGGCTTGGAGACCCAGTACTTC; CDR3 protein: CASSPGQGLETQYF
V gene: TRBV6-2/TRBV6-3; clone size: .; D gene: TRBD1; J gene: TRBJ1-5; CDR3 DNA: TGTGCCAGCAGTTACCAGGACAGGGTGACTCAGCCCCAGCATTTT; CDR3 protein: CASSYQDRVTQPQHF
V gene: TRBV6-2/TRBV6-3; clone size: .; D gene: .; J gene: TRBJ1-1; CDR3 DNA: TGTGCCAGCAGTTACTCTAGACAGGTAATTGAAGCTTTCTTT; CDR3 protein: CASSYSRQVIEAFF
V gene: TRBV12-3/TRBV12-4; clone size: once; D gene: TRBD1; J gene: TRBJ1-5; CDR3 DNA: TGTGCCAGCAGTTTAGTAACAGGGGGGCCCCAGCATTTT; CDR3 protein: CASSLVTGGPQHF
V gene: TRBV7-2; clone size: .; D gene: .; J gene: TRBJ1-2; CDR3 DNA: TGTGCCAGCAGCTTAGGGGCATACTTCGGCGGCTACACCTTC; CDR3 protein: CASSLGAYFGGYTF
V gene: TRBV13; clone size: .; D gene: TRBD2; J gene: TRBJ2-1; CDR3 DNA: TGTGCCAGCAGCCAACTAGCGGGGGGGCTAAATGAGCAGTTCTTC; CDR3 protein: CASSQLAGGLNEQFF
V gene: TRBV5-1; clone size: .; D gene: TRBD1; J gene: TRBJ1-1; CDR3 DNA: TGCGCCAGCAGCCCTCTCAGGGGGCCGAACACTGAAGCTTTCTTT; CDR3 protein: CASSPLRGPNTEAFF
V gene: TRBV6-2/TRBV6-3; clone size: .; D gene: .; J gene: TRBJ2-1; CDR3 DNA: TGTGCCAGCAGTTACTCCGGGGGTGCGGTGCGGGGCTCCTACAATGAGCAGTTCTTC; CDR3 protein: CASSYSGGAVRGSYNEQFF
V gene: TRBV7-3; clone size: .; D gene: TRBD1; J gene: TRBJ2-1; CDR3 DNA: TGTGCCAGCAGCCGGGACAGGGGCCTCTACAATGAGCAGTTCTTC; CDR3 protein: CASSRDRGLYNEQFF
V gene: TRBV5-6; clone size: .; D gene: TRBD1; J gene: TRBJ1-2; CDR3 DNA: TGTGCCAGCAGCCCCCGGACAGGGCTGGGCTACACCTTC; CDR3 protein: CASSPRTGLGYTF
V gene: TRBV4-3; clone size: .; D gene: TRBD1; J gene: TRBJ1-2; CDR3 DNA: TGCGCCAGCAGCCAAACGACAGGGGGTGACTATGGCTACACCTTC; CDR3 protein: CASSQTTGGDYGYTF
V gene: TRBV25-1; clone size: .; D gene: TRBD1; J gene: TRBJ2-5; CDR3 DNA: TGTGCCAGCAGTGAATGGGACAGGGCTTCAGAGACCCAGTACTTC; CDR3 protein: CASSEWDRASETQYF